This record covers a single T cell receptor beta chain. Germline V gene data show CDR1 as KGHSH and CDR2 as LQKENI. The CDR3 is made up of 16 amino acids. The V gene lost 4 bases and the J gene lost 4 bases, with 19 bases spanning the gap. The repertoire was sequenced with immunoSEQ multiplex PCR; TCRdb's copy has only in-frame clones and lacks some. The table has approximately 59,000 clones, around 87% seen once; the top ten hold over 9.5%. This sample is part of a study of control samples from healthy donors and cancer patients. The receptor comes from a woman aged 55 to 70 with lung cancer. The J gene is TRBJ1-2, the V gene TRBV18, with D possibly matching TRBD1 (5 bases). The sequenced sample was PBMCs. The DNA of the CDR3 is TGTGCCAGCTCACGAGGGCAGGGACTAGACGGCTATGGCTACACCTTC. Translated, it gives CASSRGQGLDGYGYTF.